One sample yielded the 11 T cell receptor beta chains listed below, sequenced in a study of T cells in localized non-small cell lung cancer. This table comes from immunoSEQ multiplex PCR, and its TCRdb copy is limited to in-frame clones, with some not included. There are about 29,000 clones in the sample; 89% occur only once, and approximately 10% lies in the top ten. Material: peripheral blood, obtained before any cancer treatment. The receptors originated from a woman aged 40-69 years with stage I lung adenocarcinoma.

V gene TRBV2 combines with J gene TRBJ2-2; weak D call: TRBD1 (6 bases). The germline CDR1 and CDR2 sequences are SNHLY and FYNNEI. Trimming took off 4 bases at V and 1 base at J, with 13 bases between the two ends. The CDR3 length is 16 residues. CDR3 sequence reads: CASSGRTGKNTGELFF. CDR3 coding DNA: TGTGCCAGCAGTGGACGAACAGGGAAGAACACCGGGGAGCTGTTTTTT.

The CDR3 loop is CASSPEGRQNTEAFF. CDR3 sequence (DNA): TGTGCCAGCAGCCCTGAGGGACGGCAGAACACTGAAGCTTTCTTT. This chain joins TRBV13 and TRBJ1-1, with TRBD1 as a possible D gene (5 bases). The V gene's germline CDR1 is PRHDT and CDR2 FYEKMQ (reference sequence). The CDR3 spans 15 residues. V shed 5 bases and J shed 1 base, with 14 bases lying between them.

This clone has just one count. J is TRBJ1-1 and V is TRBV6-5; D not certain. Germline assignment: CDR1 MNHEY and CDR2 SVGAGI. Trimming took 0 bases from V and 8 from J, leaving 4 bases between them. CDR3 length equals 11 residues. The CDR3, as DNA: TGTGCCAGCAGTTACTCCTCAGAAGCTTTCTTT. It translates to CASSYSSEAFF.

The V gene is TRBV28, the J gene TRBJ2-2; 8 bases align to TRBD1. Trimming cost V 7 bases and J 7 bases; bases outside gene matches: 8. Germline V CDR1 and CDR2: MDHEN, SYDVKM. There are 14 residues in the CDR3. CDR3 nucleotide sequence: TGTGCCAGCAACGCGGCAGGGGGCCACGGGGAGCTGTTTTTT. It translates to CASNAAGGHGELFF.

Concerning this clone itself: A junction boundary mismatches the germline segment, possibly from a read error. The chain employs TRBV19 and TRBJ1-2; D unresolved. CDR1 LNHDA and CDR2 SQIVND come from the germline V gene (reference sequence). This CDR3 is built from 12 residues. CDR3 nucleotide sequence: TGTGCCAGTAGTTACTATAACTATAGCTACACCTTC. Translated: CASSYYNYSYTF.

The rearrangement joins TRBV15 to TRBJ2-6; possible D gene TRBD2, 5 bases. This CDR3 comprises 17 residues. Germline CDR1 reads LNHNV; CDR2 reads YYDKDF (reference sequence). Trimming shortened V by 5 bases and J by 2 bases, and 16 bases separated the two germline ends. CDR3 protein: CATSDPGGLAGANVLTF. The CDR3 DNA follows: TGTGCCACCAGCGACCCTGGAGGACTCGCTGGGGCCAACGTCCTGACTTTC.

The chain is built from TRBV9 and TRBJ2-3; D remains ambiguous. The CDR3 spans 14 residues. Trimming took 0 bases from V and 1 from J, leaving 6 bases between them. Germline-derived CDR1 and CDR2 are SGDLS and YYNGEE. The CDR3 here is CASSVDAGTDTQYF. The CDR3 nucleotides read TGTGCCAGCAGCGTAGACGCAGGCACAGATACGCAGTATTTT. The full variable domain, completed using reference TRBV9 and TRBJ2-3, is DSGVTQTPKHLITATGQRVTLRCSPRSGDLSVYWYQQSLDQGLQFLIQYYNGEERAKGNILERFSAQQFPDLHSELNLSSLELGDSALYFCASSVDAGTDTQYFGPGTRLTVL.

This sequence joins TRBV28 and TRBJ1-1; D is unresolved. Germline V gene lookup returns CDR1 MDHEN and CDR2 SYDVKM. Trimming removed 6 bases at V and 8 bases at J, with 22 bases between. This CDR3 region has 15 residues. DNA for the CDR3: TGTGCCAGCAGACCATTTTCCCTGCTTGACGGGGAAGCTTTCTTT. It translates to CASRPFSLLDGEAFF.

The chain combines TRBV29-1 with TRBJ2-5, with D hard to call. The CDR3 is 12 amino acids. Trimming took off 6 bases at V and 1 base at J, with 9 bases between the two ends. The germline CDR1 and CDR2 sequences are SQVTM and ANQGSEA. CDR3 sequence (DNA): TGCAGCGTCTCGGCAATCCAAGAGACCCAGTACTTC. It codes for CSVSAIQETQYF.

The chain joins TRBV7-9 to TRBJ2-1; possibly TRBD2 for D (6 bases). Germline V gives CDR1 SEHNR, CDR2 FQNEAQ (reference sequence). V was pared by 6 bases and J by 1 base, with 13 bases between. The length of the CDR3 is 15 residues. The CDR3 region is CASRKDGGSYNEQFF. DNA of the CDR3: TGTGCCAGCAGGAAGGATGGGGGGTCCTACAATGAGCAGTTCTTC.

The gene calls are TRBV7-2 and TRBJ1-2, with D possibly being TRBD1 (5 bases). The CDR3 is 16 residues long. The V and J ends lost 0 bases and 8 bases respectively, with 19 bases between them. Per the germline V gene, CDR1 is SGHTA and CDR2 is FQGNSA. CDR3 bases: TGTGCCAGCAGCTTAGCAGGGGCCACGTCTTATGGAGGCTACACCTTC. This gives the protein CASSLAGATSYGGYTF.